This T cell receptor beta chain was sequenced in a study of Graves' ophthalmopathy and Graves' hyperthyroidism. Whole-study results and caveats: Ophthalmopathy progression was predicted with 65% to 71% sensitivity and about 72% specificity.

In its sample, this clonotype was seen many times. Its specificity is unknown. TCR beta CDR3 regions were amplified from RNA transcripts. Following a first-round RT-PCR that used HTBI primers, a second-round multiplex PCR was carried out. Using its own MiXCR run on the multiplex PCR reads, TCRdb lists one record per CDR3 protein. The repertoire holds some 750,000 distinct CDR3 sequences, with 40% as singletons. CDR3 length equals 13 residues. Deletions cut 6 bases from V and 4 bases from J, with 12 bases between. Germline assignment: CDR1 SEHNR and CDR2 FQNEAQ (reference sequence). Ophthalmopathy donors were characterized by moderate-to-severe activity, CAS of at least 3, NOSPECS of at least 4, and duration under 3 months. It was from 10 ml of fresh peripheral blood that the PBMCs came.

Sequenced material: peripheral blood. V and J are TRBV7-9 and TRBJ1-2; TRBD1 might be the D (5 bases). The sequence was obtained from an adult man with Graves' ophthalmopathy. The CDR3 DNA is TGTGCCAGCAGTCATCAGGGAAGCTATGGCTACACCTTC. Amino acids: CASSHQGSYGYTF.